These T cell receptor beta chains were read from a single sample in a study of OX40 agonist ivuxolimab in advanced cancers. TCRdb's table, derived via immunoSEQ multiplex PCR, lists solely in-frame clones and lacks some. The sample shows some 60,000 clones, 91% of them seen only once. Material: CD4+ or CD8+ T cells sorted from blood, obtained in a trial of the OX40 agonist ivuxolimab. The receptors stem from an adult with an advanced solid tumor such as melanoma, head and neck, liver or kidney cancer. Both conserved end residues are part of each CDR3. A D gene is named only where the DNA matches it firmly. A row's size may be missing; if present it is once, few, many or a size class.

D: -; V: TRBV7-2; size: -; J: TRBJ2-7; DNA: TGTGCCAGCAGCTTAGGTCAAACTGGCGAGCAGTACTTC; CDR3: CASSLGQTGEQYF
D: TRBD1; V: TRBV28; size: once; J: TRBJ1-2; DNA: TGTGCCAGCAGCTCCAAGGACGGACAGGGGTACTATGGCTACACCTTC; CDR3: CASSSKDGQGYYGYTF
D: -; V: TRBV9; size: few; J: TRBJ2-1; DNA: TGTGCCAGCAGCGTCGGGTCCTTTACTTACAATGAGCAGTTCTTC; CDR3: CASSVGSFTYNEQFF
D: TRBD2; V: TRBV4-1; size: -; J: TRBJ2-7; DNA: TGCGCCAGCAGCCCCCGCCCCGGCGGGAGCATCTCCGCCGAGCAGTACTTC; CDR3: CASSPRPGGSISAEQYF
D: TRBD2; V: TRBV28; size: -; J: TRBJ2-7; DNA: TGTGCCAGCAGTTTCCGACTAGCGGGGACCGACGAGCAGTACTTC; CDR3: CASSFRLAGTDEQYF
D: -; V: TRBV19; size: -; J: TRBJ2-1; DNA: TGTGCCAGTAGTATATCTCGCGGGCCCATCTCCTACAATGAGCAGTTCTTC; CDR3: CASSISRGPISYNEQFF
D: -; V: TRBV28; size: -; J: TRBJ2-5; DNA: TGTGCCAGCAGTCCCAGGGGGGGGGCCGAAGAGACCCAGTACTTC; CDR3: CASSPRGGAEETQYF
D: -; V: TRBV7-3; size: -; J: TRBJ2-2; DNA: TGTGCCAGCAGCTTAGTCGCAGGCACCGGGGAGCTGTTTTTT; CDR3: CASSLVAGTGELFF
D: -; V: TRBV6-5; size: -; J: TRBJ2-1; DNA: TGTGCCGCCAGCATGGCCAATGAGCAGTTCTTC; CDR3: CAASMANEQFF
D: TRBD2; V: TRBV6-5; size: once; J: TRBJ2-7; DNA: TGTGCCAGCCACCCTTTAGCGGGAGGCGCCTACGAGCAGTACTTC; CDR3: CASHPLAGGAYEQYF
D: TRBD1; V: TRBV5-6; size: -; J: TRBJ2-3; DNA: TGTGCCAGCAGCTTCTCAGGACAGGGCCCGCAGTATTTT; CDR3: CASSFSGQGPQYF
D: TRBD2; V: TRBV11-2; size: -; J: TRBJ2-1; DNA: TGTGCCAGCAGCTTAGACGTGGGCGGGAGGGCCAATGAGCAGTTCTTC; CDR3: CASSLDVGGRANEQFF
D: -; V: TRBV4-3; size: -; J: TRBJ2-7; DNA: TGCGCCAGCAGCCAAGAACGCGGGATTTCACACGAGCAGTACTTC; CDR3: CASSQERGISHEQYF
D: -; V: TRBV6-6; size: once; J: TRBJ1-3; DNA: TGTGCCAGCAGTTACTCGCGGCGGGAGCGGATTCTAAATTTT; CDR3: CASSYSRRERILNF
D: -; V: TRBV28; size: -; J: TRBJ1-5; DNA: TGTGCCAGCAGTCTGAGCGACTTTAGCAATCAGCCCCAGCATTTT; CDR3: CASSLSDFSNQPQHF
D: -; V: TRBV27; size: once; J: TRBJ2-1; DNA: TGTGCCAGCAGACGGGATGAGGCTTTCGGTGAGGATGAGCAGTTCTTC; CDR3: CASRRDEAFGEDEQFF
D: -; V: TRBV27; size: -; J: TRBJ1-2; DNA: TGTGCCAGCAGTTTTAGTGGGGCTAACTATGGCTACACCTTC; CDR3: CASSFSGANYGYTF
D: -; V: TRBV4-3; size: -; J: TRBJ1-2; DNA: TGCGCCAGCAGCCAAGATCTAGGTTACTATGGCTACACCTTC; CDR3: CASSQDLGYYGYTF
D: -; V: TRBV4-3; size: -; J: TRBJ2-1; DNA: TGCGCCAGCAGCCAATCCCAGTACACAGGCGGAAATGAGCAGTTCTTC; CDR3: CASSQSQYTGGNEQFF
D: TRBD2; V: TRBV6-1; size: -; J: TRBJ2-2; DNA: TGTGCCAGCAGTGTCCTAGCGGGGGCACCTTCGAACACCGGGGAGCTGTTTTTT; CDR3: CASSVLAGAPSNTGELFF
D: TRBD2; V: TRBV5-4; size: -; J: TRBJ2-7; DNA: TGTGCCAGCAGCTCCGGGACTAGCATCTACGAGCAGTACTTC; CDR3: CASSSGTSIYEQYF
D: -; V: TRBV4-1; size: -; J: TRBJ1-2; DNA: TGCGCCAGCAGCCAAGAAACAGGGAACTATGGCTACACCTTC; CDR3: CASSQETGNYGYTF
D: -; V: TRBV5-8; size: -; J: TRBJ2-7; DNA: TGTGCCAGCAGCGGGTCGGCGGAAGGGGCCTACGAGCAGTACTTC; CDR3: CASSGSAEGAYEQYF
D: -; V: TRBV10-1; size: -; J: TRBJ2-2; DNA: TGCGCCAGCAGTGAGGTTCAGAGCTCCGAGCTGTTTTTT; CDR3: CASSEVQSSELFF
D: -; V: TRBV9; size: -; J: TRBJ1-4; DNA: TGTGCCAGCAGCGTAGGGCGGGCTAGTAATGAAAAACTGTTTTTT; CDR3: CASSVGRASNEKLFF
D: TRBD2; V: TRBV27; size: -; J: TRBJ2-1; DNA: TGTGCCAGCAGGACTAGCGGGAGGGCCTACAATGAGCAGTTCTTC; CDR3: CASRTSGRAYNEQFF